Listed here are 25 T cell receptor beta chains from one sample, sequenced in a study of OX40 agonist ivuxolimab in advanced cancers. Produced via immunoSEQ multiplex PCR; TCRdb's table is partial and in-frame only. The data contain roughly 100,000 clones, 92% of them seen just once; the ten biggest clones take up more than 3%. The sequences come from CD4+ or CD8+ T cells sorted from blood, collected in a trial of the OX40 agonist ivuxolimab. The source of these receptors is an adult with an advanced solid tumor such as melanoma, head and neck, liver or kidney cancer.

The chain employs TRBV27 and TRBJ1-2; 7 positions match TRBD1. After removal of 2 bases from V and 2 bases from J, the junction contained 8 bases not matched to a gene. This CDR3 comprises 16 residues. The germline CDR1 and CDR2 sequences are MNHEY and SMNVEV (reference sequence). The CDR3 protein is CASSLRGRQGNYGYTF. The CDR3 region has the DNA TGTGCCAGCAGTTTAAGGGGTAGACAGGGAAACTATGGCTACACCTTC.

V and J are TRBV12-5 and TRBJ1-5; D is unresolved. Between the trimmed V and J ends, which lost 0 bases and 7 bases, there was a span of 13 bases. The CDR3 length is 15 residues. Germline V gene sequence: CDR1 LGHNT, CDR2 FRNRAP. DNA of the CDR3: TGTGCTAGTGGTTTGGTACTGGGTTTCCGACAGCCCCAGCATTTT. Its protein is CASGLVLGFRQPQHF. Supplemented by reference TRBV12-5 and TRBJ1-5, the full variable domain reads DARVTQTPRHKVTEMGQEVTMRCQPILGHNTVFWYRQTMMQGLELLAYFRNRAPLDDSGMPKDRFSAEMPDATLATLKIQPSEPRDSAVYFCASGLVLGFRQPQHFGDGTRLSIL.

The chain is built from TRBV6-1 and TRBJ1-5; TRBD1 might be the D (5 bases). V lost 5 bases and J 2 bases, leaving 7 bases between the germline ends. CDR1 MNHNS and CDR2 SASEGT come from the germline V gene. The CDR3 is made up of 13 amino acids. This chain's CDR3 is CASSQGGNQPQHF. CDR3 DNA: TGTGCCAGCAGTCAGGGCGGCAATCAGCCCCAGCATTTT.

The rearrangement uses TRBV6-1 and TRBJ2-7; the D call may be TRBD1 or TRBD2 (5 bases each). The CDR3 extends over 12 amino acids. V was trimmed by 6 bases and J by 6 bases, leaving 12 bases between them. Germline values: CDR1 MNHNS, CDR2 SASEGT. Here the CDR3 DNA reads TGTGCCAGCAGGGGGGATAGCGTCGAGCAGTACTTC. It specifies CASRGDSVEQYF.

The rearrangement uses TRBV19 and TRBJ1-5; 7 bases agree with TRBD1. This CDR3 is built from 19 residues. Germline assignment: CDR1 LNHDA and CDR2 SQIVND (reference sequence). J was trimmed by 0 bases and V by 2 bases; bases with no gene match: 13. The CDR3 bases are TGTGCCAGTAGTATATCGCCACAGGGGCCCGAAAGTAGCAATCAGCCCCAGCATTTT. Its translation: CASSISPQGPESSNQPQHF.

The rearrangement joins TRBV5-4 to TRBJ2-1; TRBD2 matches 9 bases. J lost 0 bases, V lost 8 bases, and 9 bases had no gene match. CDR3 length: 16 residues. Germline V gene data show CDR1 as SGHNT and CDR2 as YYREEE (reference sequence). CDR3 amino acids: CARFSSGTYSYNEQFF. CDR3 DNA: TGTGCCAGGTTTTCTAGCGGGACCTACTCCTACAATGAGCAGTTCTTC.

V gene TRBV11-2 combines with J gene TRBJ1-2, with 9 bases aligning to TRBD1. This CDR3 comprises 15 residues. The V and J ends lost 4 bases and 8 bases, in that order; junction bases with no gene match: 11. Looked up from germline, CDR1 is SGHAT and CDR2 is FQNNGV. CDR3 in amino acids: CASSSDRGTQRGYTF. In DNA form, the CDR3 reads TGTGCCAGCAGCTCCGACAGGGGGACTCAGAGGGGCTACACCTTC. Based on the CDR3 plus reference TRBV11-2 and TRBJ1-2, the full variable domain is EAGVAQSPRYKIIEKRQSVAFWCNPISGHATLYWYQQILGQGPKLLIQFQNNGVVDDSQLPKDRFSAERLKGVDSTLKIQPAKLEDSAVYLCASSSDRGTQRGYTFGSGTRLTVV.

This sequence joins TRBV30 and TRBJ2-7; D ambiguous. The germline CDR1 and CDR2 sequences are GTSNPN and SVGIG (reference sequence). The CDR3 is made up of 12 amino acids. V was clipped by 3 bases and J by 3 bases, with 9 bases between them. CDR3 DNA: TGTGCCTGGAGCTCGGCCTACTACGAGCAGTACTTC. Amino acid sequence: CAWSSAYYEQYF.

V is TRBV5-1 and J is TRBJ2-5; D ambiguous. The ends were cut back, 4 bases at V and 1 base at J, with 11 bases in the middle. This CDR3 region has 14 residues. CDR1 and CDR2 (germline): SGHRS, YFSETQ. Here the CDR3 reads CASSSVTLQETQYF. CDR3 coding DNA: TGCGCCAGCAGCAGTGTCACCCTCCAAGAGACCCAGTACTTC.

The CDR3 loop reads CASSLTSGGASSETQYF. In DNA form, the CDR3 reads TGCGCCAGCAGCCTAACTAGCGGGGGGGCCTCTTCGGAGACCCAGTACTTC. The chain recombines TRBV4-1 with TRBJ2-5; 13 bases match TRBD2. With 4 bases clipped from V and 5 bases from J, the junction kept 10 bases outside the gene matches. Germline V lookup: CDR1 MGHRA, CDR2 YSYEKL. The CDR3 is 17 amino acids.

The CDR3 DNA follows: TGTGCCAGCAGCTTAGTGGGTCTGAACACTGAAGCTTTCTTT. Translating gives CASSLVGLNTEAFF. The rearrangement joins TRBV7-2 to TRBJ1-1; D is unclear. The germline V gene has CDR1 SGHTA and CDR2 FQGNSA. With 1 base removed from V and 0 bases from J, the gap between germline ends came to 6 bases. This CDR3 contains 14 residues.

This chain links TRBV19 with TRBJ2-1; TRBD2 agrees at 14 bases. This CDR3 comprises 16 residues. V lost 9 bases and J lost 8; bases outside the gene matches: 12. CDR1 is LNHDA and CDR2 is SQIVND in the germline V gene (reference sequence). Here the CDR3 reads CASLPGLAGERYEQFF. DNA of the CDR3: TGTGCCAGCTTACCGGGACTAGCGGGAGAGAGGTATGAGCAGTTCTTC.

The chain carries TRBV5-1 and TRBJ2-7, with D hard to call. The CDR3 has 13 residues. Between the trimmed V and J ends, which lost 0 bases and 3 bases, there was a span of 7 bases. Germline V CDR1 and CDR2: SGHRS, YFSETQ. The CDR3 region has the DNA TGCGCCAGCAGCTTGGCGAGGAGCTACGAGCAGTACTTC. It translates to CASSLARSYEQYF. The full variable domain, completed using reference TRBV5-1 and TRBJ2-7, is KAGVTQTPRYLIKTRGQQVTLSCSPISGHRSVSWYQQTPGQGLQFLFEYFSETQRNKGNFPGRFSGRQFSNSRSEMNVSTLELGDSALYLCASSLARSYEQYFGPGTRLTVT.

The chain joins TRBV4-3 to TRBJ2-7; 11 bases fit TRBD1. The length of the CDR3 is 15 residues. Germline trimming cut 4 bases from V and 5 bases from J; bases unmatched to any gene: 7. Germline CDR1 and CDR2: LGHNA and YSLEER. DNA for the CDR3: TGCGCCAGCAGCCGATACGGACAGGGGGCCAACGAGCAGTACTTC. It translates to CASSRYGQGANEQYF.

The chain recombines TRBV7-6 with TRBJ1-4, with 10 bases identical to TRBD1. The CDR3 runs 17 residues. Losses at the gene ends were 4 bases for V and 6 bases for J; bases not matched to a gene: 11. Per the germline V gene, CDR1 is SGHVS and CDR2 is FNYEAQ. Written as DNA, the CDR3 is TGTGCCAGCAGCTATCCTACGACAGGGGGCTCGGATGAAAAACTGTTTTTT. Translating gives CASSYPTTGGSDEKLFF.

This clone was detected once. The genes are TRBV25-1 and TRBJ1-1; D gene uncertain. Germline assignment: CDR1 MGHDK and CDR2 SYGVNS. The V gene lost 3 bases and the J gene lost 3 bases, with 17 bases spanning the gap. The CDR3 consists of 16 residues. The CDR3 reads CASSDGGLVRDTEAFF. CDR3 nucleotides: TGTGCCAGCAGTGATGGTGGATTAGTACGGGACACTGAAGCTTTCTTT.

The chain carries TRBV27 and TRBJ1-5; a weak D match, TRBD1 (5 bases). CDR3 length equals 13 residues. The V gene's germline CDR1 is MNHEY and CDR2 SMNVEV (reference sequence). V was trimmed by 8 bases and J by 4 bases, leaving 12 bases between them. CDR3 in amino acids: CASGAAVNQPQHF. DNA of the CDR3: TGTGCCAGCGGGGCAGCCGTTAATCAGCCCCAGCATTTT.

The chain employs TRBV10-2 and TRBJ1-4; D gene ambiguous. This CDR3 has 14 amino acids. Trimming stripped 2 bases from V and 5 bases from J, with 9 bases between. The germline CDR1 and CDR2 sequences are WSHSY and SAAADI. The CDR3 sequence: CASSERVRNEKLFF. The CDR3 DNA sequence: TGCGCCAGCAGTGAGAGGGTGCGGAATGAAAAACTGTTTTTT.

The rearrangement links TRBV10-2 to TRBJ2-3; TRBD2 agrees at 15 bases. The CDR3 covers 21 residues. CDR1 and CDR2 from the germline V gene are WSHSY and SAAADI. With V trimmed by 4 bases and J by 4 bases, 18 bases remained unmatched. CDR3 residues: CASSATLLGLAGGGRADTQYF. CDR3 DNA sequence: TGCGCCAGCAGTGCGACGTTGTTGGGACTAGCGGGAGGTGGGAGGGCAGATACGCAGTATTTT.

V and J are TRBV6-6 and TRBJ2-7, with D possibly matching TRBD1 (5 bases). The CDR3 runs to 13 residues. The V end lost 7 bases, the J end lost 3 bases, and 13 bases lay between the germline ends. Germline loops: CDR1 MNHNY, CDR2 SVGAGI (reference sequence). CDR3 protein: CASNRPPLYEQYF. For the CDR3, the DNA is TGTGCCAGCAACAGGCCGCCCCTCTACGAGCAGTACTTC.

J is TRBJ2-5 and V is TRBV9; D gene unclear. CDR1 is SGDLS, CDR2 YYNGEE, per germline. V lost 1 base, J lost 2 bases, and 12 bases lay in between. The CDR3 loop spans 15 amino acids. The CDR3 DNA is TGTGCCAGCAGCGTATCCCTGGGCGTTCAAGAGACCCAGTACTTC. It yields the protein CASSVSLGVQETQYF.

The V gene is TRBV7-8, the J gene TRBJ2-3, with 7 bases matching TRBD2. The CDR3 has 14 residues. J gave up 4 bases and V 8 bases, and 9 bases lay outside the gene matches. The germline CDR1 and CDR2 sequences are SGHVS and FQNEAQ. This chain's CDR3 is CASDGGGSSDTQYF. CDR3 sequence (DNA): TGTGCCAGCGATGGTGGCGGGAGCTCAGATACGCAGTATTTT.

This sequence joins TRBV29-1 and TRBJ1-4; no firm D call. Trimming cost V 4 bases and J 7 bases, with 22 bases left between them. Germline CDR1 is SQVTM and CDR2 is ANQGSEA. The CDR3 is 16 residues long. The CDR3 protein is CSVAGPASSAPEKLFF. DNA for the CDR3: TGCAGCGTTGCGGGTCCCGCCAGTTCCGCGCCTGAAAAACTGTTTTTT.

V is TRBV4-3 and J is TRBJ1-1, with 7 bases lining up with TRBD1. V was pared by 4 bases and J by 1 base, with 6 bases of the junction left unmatched. Looked up from germline, CDR1 is LGHNA and CDR2 is YSLEER. CDR3 size: 15 residues. The CDR3 nucleotides read TGCGCCAGCAGCCCAACCGGGACAGCGAACACTGAAGCTTTCTTT. Translation: CASSPTGTANTEAFF.

This clone was detected a few times. The chain combines TRBV9 with TRBJ2-3, with D hard to call. Germline-derived CDR1 and CDR2 are SGDLS and YYNGEE. The CDR3 is made up of 16 amino acids. Trimming stripped 4 bases from V and 1 base from J, with 16 bases between. Here the CDR3 DNA reads TGTGCCAGCAGCCTTGCCGCAGGCGCCGGCACAGATACGCAGTATTTT. Translating it yields CASSLAAGAGTDTQYF.